Described below is a single TCR beta chain sequence and its context. No antigen is known for it. This sample stems from a study of long-term antiretroviral therapy in people with HIV. Study-level findings and limits: The study collected no data on ART adherence, viral resistance or therapy changes.

The V end lost 0 bases, the J end lost 8 bases, and 14 bases lay between the germline ends. The germline CDR1 and CDR2 sequences are SGHAT and FQNNGV. The length of the CDR3 is 15 residues. Researchers ran immunoSEQ v3.0 at survey level. Assay: immunoSEQ multiplex PCR; the TCRdb copy retains only in-frame clones and omits some. This sample has approximately 15,000 clones; about 84% occur once, and the top ten carry 4.5%. At least two post-ART and at least one pre-ART PBMC sample were available for each donor. The specimen comprised unsorted PBMCs, sampled 0.1 years before starting antiretroviral therapy. J is TRBJ2-1 and V is TRBV11-2; the D gene could be TRBD1 or TRBD2 (5 bases each). The receptor comes from a man aged 18 to 29 with HIV. The CDR3 sequence is CASSLELGRDHEQFF. The DNA of the CDR3 is TGTGCCAGCAGCTTAGAGCTGGGCAGGGACCATGAGCAGTTCTTC.